The 14 T cell receptor beta chains listed next were all sequenced from one sample in a study of graft-versus-host responses after intestinal transplantation (dated by TCRdb to the early 2020s). The method behind the library was the immunoSEQ multiplex PCR assay. TCRdb retrieved this table from immuneACCESS and kept in-frame rearrangements only. Not all clones are present; in checked studies, unresolved V genes account for under half, and no reason is known for the remainder. This sample is represented by approximately 81,000 clones; roughly 84% of them were singletons. The ten biggest clones cover more than 7% of the sample. These TCRs' antigens remain unknown. What this sample's time point label stands for: cells obtained before transplantation from donor or recipient. This specimen was unstimulated CD8+ T cells sorted from spleen or lymph node cells, taken before transplant. The receptors were sampled from a human donor who was the organ donor for an intestinal transplant.

The chain combines TRBV7-8 with TRBJ2-7; the match to TRBD1 covers 10 bases. CDR3 length: 13 amino acids. The V gene's germline CDR1 is SGHVS and CDR2 FQNEAQ. The V gene end was trimmed by 4 bases and the J gene end by 4 bases; junction bases not matched to a gene: 1. The CDR3 here is CASSSDRGYEQYF. The CDR3, as DNA: TGTGCCAGCAGCTCGGACAGGGGGTACGAGCAGTACTTC.

Comment on this clone: At the DNA level, this CDR3 is encoded by other sequences in the same sample as well. The J gene is TRBJ2-7, the V gene TRBV5-1, with 7 positions matching TRBD1. Losses at the gene ends were 1 base for V and 1 base for J; bases not matched to a gene: 2. This CDR3 region has 14 residues. CDR1 is SGHRS and CDR2 is YFSETQ in the germline V gene. DNA of the CDR3: TGCGCCAGCAGCTTGCCGGGACAGTCCTACGAGCAGTACTTC. Translation: CASSLPGQSYEQYF.

The chain recombines TRBV15 with TRBJ1-3, with D unclear. Germline V gene sequence: CDR1 LNHNV, CDR2 YYDKDF (reference sequence). The V end lost 4 bases, the J end lost 0 bases, and 19 bases lay between the germline ends. The CDR3 length is 18 residues. CDR3 sequence (DNA): TGTGCCACCAGCATAGTTTCCCCCACTGTGTACTCTGGAAACACCATATATTTT. It translates to CATSIVSPTVYSGNTIYF. The entire variable domain, with the rest obtained from reference TRBV15 and TRBJ1-3, is as follows: DAMVIQNPRYQVTQFGKPVTLSCSQTLNHNVMYWYQQKSSQAPKLLFHYYDKDFNNEADTPDNFQSRRPNTSFCFLDIRSPGLGDTAMYLCATSIVSPTVYSGNTIYFGEGSWLTVV.

The chain combines TRBV30 with TRBJ2-2; no firm D call. V dropped 6 bases and J dropped 7 bases, with 9 bases sitting between them. CDR1 is GTSNPN, CDR2 SVGIG, per germline (reference sequence). This CDR3 has 11 amino acids. The CDR3 sequence is CACGQVGELFF. CDR3 sequence (DNA): TGTGCCTGCGGCCAAGTCGGGGAGCTGTTTTTT.

The chain carries TRBV6-4 and TRBJ2-1; D assignment may be TRBD1 or TRBD2 (6 bases each). Germline V gene lookup returns CDR1 MRHNA and CDR2 SNTAGT. The CDR3 contains 15 residues. V dropped 6 bases and J dropped 10 bases, with 22 bases sitting between them. The CDR3 DNA reads TGTGCCAGCAGCCTAAATCTTGGGGGGCAGAACGAGCAGTTCTTC. It encodes CASSLNLGGQNEQFF.

The chain links TRBV5-1 to TRBJ1-4; 8 positions agree with TRBD1. Germline CDR1 SGHRS, CDR2 YFSETQ. This CDR3 is 16 amino acids long. The J segment lost 7 bases and the V segment lost 4 bases, leaving 12 bases of the junction unmatched. The CDR3 DNA sequence: TGCGCCAGCAGCGTACGGACAGGGCCCAATGTTGAAAAACTGTTTTTT. Encoded protein: CASSVRTGPNVEKLFF.

V is TRBV4-1 and J is TRBJ2-4; no clear D gene. The CDR3 sequence is 16 residues long. The V gene lost 4 bases and the J gene lost 1 base, with 14 bases spanning the gap. In germline, CDR1 is MGHRA, CDR2 YSYEKL. The CDR3 spells CASSPRFGSAKNIQYF. Written as DNA, the CDR3 is TGCGCCAGCAGCCCGAGGTTCGGGTCGGCCAAAAACATTCAGTACTTC.

The CDR3 sequence is CASSYPLRKETQYF. The CDR3 nucleotides are TGTGCCAGCAGCTACCCGCTTCGAAAAGAGACCCAGTACTTC. The chain carries TRBV7-9 and TRBJ2-5; unclear D gene. The germline V gene encodes CDR1 SEHNR and CDR2 FQNEAQ (reference sequence). This CDR3 spans 14 amino acids. Trimming took 4 bases from V and 3 from J, leaving 12 bases between them.

The rearrangement joins TRBV6-1 to TRBJ1-4; D uncertain. This CDR3 contains 15 residues. V lost 5 bases to trimming and J lost 0 bases, with 10 bases between them. From germline, CDR1 is MNHNS and CDR2 SASEGT. DNA for the CDR3: TGTGCCAGCAGTTGGGAGTATACAACTAATGAAAAACTGTTTTTT. Translating it yields CASSWEYTTNEKLFF.

The sample holds a few counts of this clone. Relative to the germline gene, one junction end is altered; a read error may explain this. The chain carries TRBV28 and TRBJ1-1; perhaps TRBD1 as D (5 bases). This CDR3 has 17 residues. CDR1 and CDR2 from the germline V gene are MDHEN and SYDVKM. In DNA, the CDR3 is TGTGCCAGCATTTTAGTTAGGGGAAAGAGTAGGAACACTGAAGCTTTCTTT. Its translation: CASILVRGKSRNTEAFF. The complete variable domain, with remaining parts taken from reference TRBV28 and TRBJ1-1, reads DVKVTQSSRYLVKRTGEKVFLECVQDMDHENMFWYRQDPGLGLRLIYFSYDVKMKEKGDIPEGYSVSREKKERFSLILESASTNQTSMYLCASILVRGKSRNTEAFFGQGTRLTVV.

This clone came up once. The rearrangement joins TRBV15 to TRBJ1-1, with a possible D match to TRBD1 (6 bases). Germline values: CDR1 LNHNV, CDR2 YYDKDF (reference sequence). This CDR3 contains 15 residues. V was trimmed by 5 bases and J by 7 bases, leaving 20 bases between them. The CDR3 sequence: CATSGGGRESFEAFF. CDR3 DNA sequence: TGTGCCACCAGCGGGGGCGGGAGGGAAAGTTTTGAAGCTTTCTTT. Full variable domain (outside the CDR3, taken from reference TRBV15 and TRBJ1-1): DAMVIQNPRYQVTQFGKPVTLSCSQTLNHNVMYWYQQKSSQAPKLLFHYYDKDFNNEADTPDNFQSRRPNTSFCFLDIRSPGLGDTAMYLCATSGGGRESFEAFFGQGTRLTVV.

This clone has a handful of counts. V is TRBV7-9 and J is TRBJ2-2; 9 nucleotides match TRBD1. Germline trimming cut 5 bases from V and 5 bases from J; bases unmatched to any gene: 9. The germline V gene encodes CDR1 SEHNR and CDR2 FQNEAQ (reference sequence). The CDR3 has 16 amino acids. CDR3 loop: CASSHLETGGTGELFF. CDR3 DNA sequence: TGTGCCAGCAGCCACCTCGAGACAGGGGGTACCGGGGAGCTGTTTTTT. Using reference TRBV7-9 and TRBJ2-2 for the parts outside the CDR3, the full variable domain is DTGVSQNPRHKITKRGQNVTFRCDPISEHNRLYWYRQTLGQGPEFLTYFQNEAQLEKSRLLSDRFSAERPKGSFSTLEIQRTEQGDSAMYLCASSHLETGGTGELFFGEGSRLTVL.

The chain joins TRBV29-1 to TRBJ2-7; a possible D gene is TRBD1 (6 bases). This CDR3 spans 11 amino acids. Germline CDR1 is SQVTM and CDR2 is ANQGSEA. V lost 5 bases and J 5 bases, leaving 10 bases between the germline ends. CDR3 DNA: TGCAGCGTTCTACAGGGAAACGAGCAGTACTTC. Its translation is CSVLQGNEQYF.

The chain recombines TRBV27 with TRBJ2-7; D gene ambiguous. The CDR3 sequence is 16 residues long. CDR1 and CDR2 from the germline V gene are MNHEY and SMNVEV (reference sequence). V shed 5 bases and J shed 2 bases, with 19 bases lying between them. The CDR3 DNA sequence: TGTGCCAGCAGTCTAGGGCCCCTGAGCACCACCTACGAGCAGTACTTC. This codes for CASSLGPLSTTYEQYF.